This T cell receptor beta chain came from a study of cytomegalovirus exposure and HLA in healthy donors. Overall study results and limits: A later analysis appeared to link common viral pathogens to several of the most significant clusters.

Trimming removed 4 bases from V and 4 bases from J, with 14 bases in between. This CDR3 has 14 residues. CDR1 and CDR2 from the germline V gene are SEHNR and FQNEAQ (reference sequence). Notes on this clone: Its antigen is undetermined.

With 60 Vbeta and 13 Jbeta primers, the PCR was carried out. Profiling relied on immunoSEQ multiplex PCR, and the TCRdb table lists in-frame clones only, not all of them. Of about 96,000 clones in the sample, 60% to 75% were seen once. Sequencing was carried out using PBMCs. The sequence was obtained from a woman in her seventies in good health and CMV-seropositive. The chain uses TRBV7-9 and TRBJ2-7; D might be TRBD2 (5 bases). CDR3 sequence: CASSSGVSGYEQYF. Written as DNA, the CDR3 is TGTGCCAGCAGCTCCGGGGTTTCTGGGTACGAGCAGTACTTC.